This T cell receptor beta chain originates from a study of Graves' ophthalmopathy and Graves' hyperthyroidism. The wider study: The authors defined stable hyperthyroidism as no ophthalmopathy within 18 months of follow-up. Study-wide results and limits: Blood also contained most of the expanded thyroid clonotypes above 0.001 frequency.

J gave up 7 bases and V 3 bases, and 3 bases lay outside the gene matches. The length of the CDR3 is 15 residues. Using RNA transcripts, the TCR beta CDR3 regions were amplified. Scientists carried out first-round RT-PCR using HTBI primers and then a second-round multiplex PCR. TCRdb redid the calling of the multiplex PCR reads with MiXCR, one entry per CDR3 protein. The table shows about 500,000 distinct CDR3 sequences, with under 40% occurring only once. This clonotype was counted a single time. Its antigen is as yet unknown. Hyperthyroidism patients, all newly diagnosed, had under 2 months' duration and ages of 18 to 65. Establishment of the diagnosis relied upon clinical symptoms, serum thyroxine, TRAb, thyroid ultrasound and orbital computed tomography.

This clonotype was sampled from an adult man with Graves' hyperthyroidism. This rearrangement joins TRBV12-3 or TRBV12-4 to TRBJ2-1, with TRBD2 matching over 13 bases. The source material was peripheral blood or thyroid tissue (not recorded which). CDR3 protein: CASSFGTSGINEQFF. CDR3 bases: TGTGCCAGCAGTTTCGGGACTAGCGGGATAAATGAGCAGTTCTTC.